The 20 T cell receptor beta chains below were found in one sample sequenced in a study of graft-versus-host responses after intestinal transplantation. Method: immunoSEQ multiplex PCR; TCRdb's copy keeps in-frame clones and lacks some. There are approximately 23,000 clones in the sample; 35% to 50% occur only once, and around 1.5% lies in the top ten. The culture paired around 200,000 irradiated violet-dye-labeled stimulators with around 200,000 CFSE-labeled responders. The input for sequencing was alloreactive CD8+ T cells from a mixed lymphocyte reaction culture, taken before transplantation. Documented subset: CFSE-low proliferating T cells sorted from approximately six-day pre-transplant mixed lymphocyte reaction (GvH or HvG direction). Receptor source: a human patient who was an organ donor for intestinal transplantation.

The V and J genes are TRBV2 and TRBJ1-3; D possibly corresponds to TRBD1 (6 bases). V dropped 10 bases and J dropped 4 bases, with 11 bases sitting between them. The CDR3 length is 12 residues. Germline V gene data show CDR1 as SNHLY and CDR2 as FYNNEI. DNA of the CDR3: TGTGCCACGCGGACAGTGGGAAACACCATATATTTT. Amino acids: CATRTVGNTIYF.

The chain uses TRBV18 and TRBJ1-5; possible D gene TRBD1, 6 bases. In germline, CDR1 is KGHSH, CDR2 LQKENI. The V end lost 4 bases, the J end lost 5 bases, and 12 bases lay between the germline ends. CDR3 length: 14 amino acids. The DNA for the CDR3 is TGTGCCAGCTCACGAGGGACAAGTTATCAGCCCCAGCATTTT. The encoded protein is CASSRGTSYQPQHF.

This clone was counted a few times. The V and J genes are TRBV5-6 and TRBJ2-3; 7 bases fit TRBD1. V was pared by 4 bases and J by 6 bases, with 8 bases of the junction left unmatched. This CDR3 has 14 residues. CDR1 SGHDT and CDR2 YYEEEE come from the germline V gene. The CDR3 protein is CASSPTDRVDTQYF. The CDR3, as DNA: TGTGCCAGCAGCCCAACCGACAGGGTTGATACGCAGTATTTT. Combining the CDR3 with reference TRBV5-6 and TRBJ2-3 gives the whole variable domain DAGVTQSPTHLIKTRGQQVTLRCSPKSGHDTVSWYQQALGQGPQFIFQYYEEEERQRGNFPDRFSGHQFPNYSSELNVNALLLGDSALYLCASSPTDRVDTQYFGPGTRLTVL.

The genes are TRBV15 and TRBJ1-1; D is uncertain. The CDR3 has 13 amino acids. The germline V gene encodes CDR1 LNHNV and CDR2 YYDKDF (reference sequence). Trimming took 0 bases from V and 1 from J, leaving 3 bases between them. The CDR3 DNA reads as TGTGCCACCAGCAGAGACAGGAACACTGAAGCTTTCTTT. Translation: CATSRDRNTEAFF.

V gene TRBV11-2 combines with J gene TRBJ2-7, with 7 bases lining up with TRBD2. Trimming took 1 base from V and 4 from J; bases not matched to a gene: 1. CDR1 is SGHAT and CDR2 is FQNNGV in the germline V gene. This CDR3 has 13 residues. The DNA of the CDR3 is TGTGCCAGCAGCTTAGCAGCGGGGTACGAGCAGTACTTC. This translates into CASSLAAGYEQYF.

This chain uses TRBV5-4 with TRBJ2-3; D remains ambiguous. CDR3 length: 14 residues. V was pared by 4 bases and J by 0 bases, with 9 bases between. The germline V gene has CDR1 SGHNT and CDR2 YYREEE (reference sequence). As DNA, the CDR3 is TGTGCCAGCAGCCCGGGCCTGAGCACAGATACGCAGTATTTT. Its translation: CASSPGLSTDTQYF.

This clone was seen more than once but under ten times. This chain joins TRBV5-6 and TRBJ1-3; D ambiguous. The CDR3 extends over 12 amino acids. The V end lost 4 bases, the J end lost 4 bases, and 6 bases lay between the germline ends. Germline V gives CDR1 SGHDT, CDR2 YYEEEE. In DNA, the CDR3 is TGTGCCAGCAGCCTCGAGGGAAACACCATATATTTT. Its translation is CASSLEGNTIYF.

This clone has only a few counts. The CDR3 loop reads CASSQDRGTGELFF. The CDR3 nucleotides are TGCGCCAGCAGCCAAGATCGGGGCACCGGGGAGCTGTTTTTT. This sequence joins TRBV4-1 and TRBJ2-2; D possibly corresponds to TRBD2 (5 bases). Trimming shortened V by 0 bases and J by 4 bases, and 6 bases separated the two germline ends. Germline loops: CDR1 MGHRA, CDR2 YSYEKL. The CDR3 runs to 14 residues.

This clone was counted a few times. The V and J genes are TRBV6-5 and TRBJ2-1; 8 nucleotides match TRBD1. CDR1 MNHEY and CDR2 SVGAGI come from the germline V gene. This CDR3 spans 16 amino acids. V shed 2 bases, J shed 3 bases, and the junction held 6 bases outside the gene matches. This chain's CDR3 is CASSYSRTGIYNEQFF. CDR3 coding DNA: TGTGCCAGCAGTTACAGCCGGACAGGGATCTACAATGAGCAGTTCTTC.

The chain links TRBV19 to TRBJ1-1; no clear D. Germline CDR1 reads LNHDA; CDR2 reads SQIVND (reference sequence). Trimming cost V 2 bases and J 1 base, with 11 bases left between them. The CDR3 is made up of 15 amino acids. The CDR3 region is CASSIRREGNTEAFF. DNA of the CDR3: TGTGCCAGTAGTATAAGGAGGGAGGGGAACACTGAAGCTTTCTTT.

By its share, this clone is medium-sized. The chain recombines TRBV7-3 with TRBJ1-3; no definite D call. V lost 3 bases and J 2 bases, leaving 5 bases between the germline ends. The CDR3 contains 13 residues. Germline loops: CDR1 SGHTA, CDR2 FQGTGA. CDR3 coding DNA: TGTGCCAGCAGCTTGGACGCTGGAAACACCATATATTTT. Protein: CASSLDAGNTIYF.

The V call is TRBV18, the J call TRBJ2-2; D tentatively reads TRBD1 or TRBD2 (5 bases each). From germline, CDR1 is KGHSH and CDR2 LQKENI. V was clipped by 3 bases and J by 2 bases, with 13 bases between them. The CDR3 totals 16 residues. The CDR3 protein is CASSPGTKLNTGELFF. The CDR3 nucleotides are TGTGCCAGCTCACCCGGGACCAAACTTAACACCGGGGAGCTGTTTTTT.

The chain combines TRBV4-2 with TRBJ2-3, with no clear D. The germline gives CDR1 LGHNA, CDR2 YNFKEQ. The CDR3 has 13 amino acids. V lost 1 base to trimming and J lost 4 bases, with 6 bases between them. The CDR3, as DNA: TGTGCCAGCAGCCAAGTGGGGTCAGATACGCAGTATTTT. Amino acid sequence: CASSQVGSDTQYF.

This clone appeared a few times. The CDR3 reads CASAQGGLAGDLPYNEQFF. CDR3 nucleotides: TGTGCCAGCGCCCAGGGGGGACTAGCGGGAGACCTCCCCTACAATGAGCAGTTCTTC. The V and J genes are TRBV2 and TRBJ2-1; TRBD2 matches at 14 bases. The CDR3 runs to 19 residues. V lost 8 bases and J lost 2; bases outside the gene matches: 14. Germline V CDR1 and CDR2: SNHLY, FYNNEI.

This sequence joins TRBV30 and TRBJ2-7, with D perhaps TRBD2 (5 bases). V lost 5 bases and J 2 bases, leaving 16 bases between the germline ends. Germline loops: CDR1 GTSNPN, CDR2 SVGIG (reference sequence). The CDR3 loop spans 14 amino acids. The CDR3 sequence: CAWAMSGGTYEQYF. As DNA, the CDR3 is TGTGCCTGGGCCATGTCAGGAGGCACCTACGAGCAGTACTTC.

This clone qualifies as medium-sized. The CDR3 is CASSWDSSYEQYF. The DNA of the CDR3 is TGCGCCAGCAGCTGGGACAGCTCCTACGAGCAGTACTTC. The chain employs TRBV5-1 and TRBJ2-7; 7 bases align to TRBD1. The germline CDR1 and CDR2 sequences are SGHRS and YFSETQ. The CDR3 has 13 residues. J gave up 0 bases and V 3 bases, and 0 bases lay outside the gene matches. The full variable domain, in which reference TRBV5-1 and TRBJ2-7 provide the parts outside the CDR3, is KAGVTQTPRYLIKTRGQQVTLSCSPISGHRSVSWYQQTPGQGLQFLFEYFSETQRNKGNFPGRFSGRQFSNSRSEMNVSTLELGDSALYLCASSWDSSYEQYFGPGTRLTVT.

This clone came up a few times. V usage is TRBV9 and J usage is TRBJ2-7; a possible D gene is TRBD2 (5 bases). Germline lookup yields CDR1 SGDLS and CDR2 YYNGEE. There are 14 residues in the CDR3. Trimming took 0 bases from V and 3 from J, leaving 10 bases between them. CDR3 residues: CASSVGPGDYEQYF. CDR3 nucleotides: TGTGCCAGCAGCGTAGGGCCCGGGGACTACGAGCAGTACTTC.

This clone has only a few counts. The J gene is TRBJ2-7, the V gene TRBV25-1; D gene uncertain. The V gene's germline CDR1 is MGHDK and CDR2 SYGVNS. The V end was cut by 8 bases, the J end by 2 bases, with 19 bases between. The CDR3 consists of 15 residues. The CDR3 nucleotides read TGTGCCAGCTCAGCCCCCATCGCGTTGGCCTACGAGCAGTACTTC. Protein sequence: CASSAPIALAYEQYF.

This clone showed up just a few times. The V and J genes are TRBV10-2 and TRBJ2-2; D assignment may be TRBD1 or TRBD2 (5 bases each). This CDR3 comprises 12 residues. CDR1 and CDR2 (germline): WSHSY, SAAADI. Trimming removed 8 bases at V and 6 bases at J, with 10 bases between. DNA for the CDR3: TGCGCCAGCGGCGAGGGGCCCGGGGAGCTGTTTTTT. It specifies CASGEGPGELFF.

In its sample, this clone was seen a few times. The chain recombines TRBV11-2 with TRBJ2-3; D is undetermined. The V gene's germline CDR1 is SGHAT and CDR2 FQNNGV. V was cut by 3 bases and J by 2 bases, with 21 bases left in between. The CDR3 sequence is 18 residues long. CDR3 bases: TGTGCCAGCAGCTTTGGCGCAAGTGGGAAGGCCCACACAGATACGCAGTATTTT. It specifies CASSFGASGKAHTDTQYF.